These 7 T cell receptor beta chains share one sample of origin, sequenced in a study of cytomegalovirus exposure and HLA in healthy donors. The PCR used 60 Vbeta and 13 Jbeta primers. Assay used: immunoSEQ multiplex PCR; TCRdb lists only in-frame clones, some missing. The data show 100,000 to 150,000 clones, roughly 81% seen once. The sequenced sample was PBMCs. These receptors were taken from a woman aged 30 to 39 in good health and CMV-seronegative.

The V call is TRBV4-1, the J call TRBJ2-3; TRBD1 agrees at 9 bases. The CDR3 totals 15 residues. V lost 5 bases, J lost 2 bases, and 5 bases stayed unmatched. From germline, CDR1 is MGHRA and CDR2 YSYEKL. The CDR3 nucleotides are TGCGCCAGCAGCTTACGGACAGGGGACACAGATACGCAGTATTTT. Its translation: CASSLRTGDTDTQYF.

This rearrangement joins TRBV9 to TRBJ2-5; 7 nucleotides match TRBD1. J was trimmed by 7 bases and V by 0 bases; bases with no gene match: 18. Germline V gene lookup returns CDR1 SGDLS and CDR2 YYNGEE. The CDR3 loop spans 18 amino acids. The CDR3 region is CASSVAGGDRVIPATQYF. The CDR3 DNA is TGTGCCAGCAGCGTAGCGGGCGGAGACAGGGTCATCCCTGCGACCCAGTACTTC.

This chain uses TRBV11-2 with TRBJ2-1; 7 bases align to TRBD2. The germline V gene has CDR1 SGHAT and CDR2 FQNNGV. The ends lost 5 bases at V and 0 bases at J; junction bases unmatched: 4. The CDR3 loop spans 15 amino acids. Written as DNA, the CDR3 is TGTGCCAGCAGCCATGGGGGGGACTCCTACAATGAGCAGTTCTTC. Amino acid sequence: CASSHGGDSYNEQFF.

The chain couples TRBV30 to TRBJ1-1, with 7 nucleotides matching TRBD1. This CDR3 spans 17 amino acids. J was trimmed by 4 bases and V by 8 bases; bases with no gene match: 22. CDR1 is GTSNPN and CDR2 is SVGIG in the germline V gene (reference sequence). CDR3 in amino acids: CARTDRAGTGGSTEAFF. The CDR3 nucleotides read TGTGCCCGAACCGACAGGGCTGGGACTGGGGGTAGCACTGAAGCTTTCTTT.

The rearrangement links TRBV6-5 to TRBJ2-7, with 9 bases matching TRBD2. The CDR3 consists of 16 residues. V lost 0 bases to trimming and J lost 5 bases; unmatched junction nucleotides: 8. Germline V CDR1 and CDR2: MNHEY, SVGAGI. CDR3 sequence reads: CASSYSGRGGGNEQYF. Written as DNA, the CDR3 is TGTGCCAGCAGTTACTCGGGGCGGGGGGGAGGAAACGAGCAGTACTTC.

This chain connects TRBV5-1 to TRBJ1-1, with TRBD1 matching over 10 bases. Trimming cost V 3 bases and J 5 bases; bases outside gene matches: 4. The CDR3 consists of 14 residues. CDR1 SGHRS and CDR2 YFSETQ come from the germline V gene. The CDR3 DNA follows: TGCGCCAGCAGCTGGACAGGGGGAAAAACTGAAGCTTTCTTT. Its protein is CASSWTGGKTEAFF.

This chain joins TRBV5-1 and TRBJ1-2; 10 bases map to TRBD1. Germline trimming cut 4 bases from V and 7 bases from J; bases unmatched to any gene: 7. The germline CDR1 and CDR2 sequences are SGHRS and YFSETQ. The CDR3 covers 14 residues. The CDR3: CASSRDRGEGGYTF. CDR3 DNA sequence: TGCGCCAGCAGCAGGGACAGGGGTGAAGGTGGCTACACCTTC.